This passage covers 2 T cell receptor beta chains from one sample sequenced in a study of cytomegalovirus exposure and HLA in healthy donors. Using immunoSEQ multiplex PCR, the repertoire was profiled, and TCRdb retains in-frame clones only, with some absent. The table records 200,000 to 300,000 clones, 85% to 90% of them present only once. Sequenced input: PBMCs. Source of these receptors: a man in his late teens or twenties in good health and CMV-seronegative.

J is TRBJ1-6 and V is TRBV6-5; 7 positions match TRBD1. V shed 2 bases, J shed 7 bases, and the junction held 2 bases outside the gene matches. There are 14 residues in the CDR3. Germline assignment: CDR1 MNHEY and CDR2 SVGAGI. DNA of the CDR3: TGTGCCAGCAGTTACCTACAGGGGAATTCACCCCTCCACTTT. It encodes CASSYLQGNSPLHF.

The DNA of the CDR3 is TGTGCCAGCAGTGTACAGGGAGATACGCAGTATTTT. Amino acid sequence: CASSVQGDTQYF. The V gene is TRBV28, the J gene TRBJ2-3, with D perhaps matching TRBD1 (6 bases). Germline lookup yields CDR1 MDHEN and CDR2 SYDVKM. The CDR3 length is 12 residues. The V end was cut by 5 bases, the J end by 5 bases, with 8 bases between.